This T cell receptor beta chain was identified during a study of regulatory dendritic cells for organ transplantation. Background on the study: LPS was added to dendritic cell cultures on day 6. Study-level points and caveats: Considerable individual heterogeneity was seen in alloreactive memory CD8+ T cells. Mature dendritic cells appeared to drive more memory CD8+ clonal expansion than regulatory ones. Naive CD4+ and CD8+ repertoires were highly diverse; memory CD8+ was most oligoclonal.

This CDR3 spans 14 amino acids. The V end lost 5 bases, the J end lost 7 bases, and 17 bases lay between the germline ends. Germline loops: CDR1 LGHNT, CDR2 FRNRAP. Some clones are missing from TCRdb's copy, which holds only in-frame ones; the method was immunoSEQ multiplex PCR. The sample shows approximately 11,000 clones, less than 70% of them seen only once. With respect to this clone: What it binds is not known.

Sorted subsets were CFSE-labeled and cultured less than six days with allogeneic dendritic cells. The source material was naive CD4+ T cells from blood cultured with dendritic cells. Regarding subset: CD45RA+ naive T cells. J is TRBJ2-5 and V is TRBV12-5; TRBD2 is a possible D gene (6 bases). The sequence was obtained from a human donor in good health. The CDR3 coding sequence is TGTGCTAGTGGTCCCGGGACTCCTACAGGGACCCAGTACTTC. Protein product: CASGPGTPTGTQYF.